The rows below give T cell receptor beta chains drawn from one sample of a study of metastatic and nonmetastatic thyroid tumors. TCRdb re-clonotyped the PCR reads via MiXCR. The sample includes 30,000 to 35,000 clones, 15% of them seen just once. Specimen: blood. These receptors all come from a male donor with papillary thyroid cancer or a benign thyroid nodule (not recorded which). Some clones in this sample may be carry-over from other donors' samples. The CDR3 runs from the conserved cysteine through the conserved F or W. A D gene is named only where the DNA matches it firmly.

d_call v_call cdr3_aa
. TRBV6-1 CASSFDSVATIYF
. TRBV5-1 CASSPRVQETQYF
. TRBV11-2 CASSPPTGAGRDEQYF
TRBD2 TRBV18 CASSPSGTRGDKQYF
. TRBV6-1 CASSLWVGTDTQYF
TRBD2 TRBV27 CASSLGRARETQYF
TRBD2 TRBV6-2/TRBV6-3 CASTSGVDRAGGSQETQYF
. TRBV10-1 CASSESGGPQETQYF
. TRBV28 CASSFRTTFSYEQYF
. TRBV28 CASSLGGHFSNQPQHF
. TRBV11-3 CASSLVQGGNSPLHF
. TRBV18 CASSPPGTDNYGYTF
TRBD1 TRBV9 CASRLGTGVDGYTF
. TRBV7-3 CASSFNRRRVPTGELFF
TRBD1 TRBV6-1 CASSEARAGGFYEQYF
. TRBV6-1 CASSRGGLDTEAFF
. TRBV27 CASSTGLLYEQYF
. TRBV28 CASSSTDSMNTEAFF
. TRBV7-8 CASSTREQGGGYTF
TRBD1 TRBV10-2 CASSERTGYGYTF
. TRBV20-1 CSARVQASHLF
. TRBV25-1 CASSEGGSGANVLTF
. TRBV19 CASGGPKGRGNQPQHF
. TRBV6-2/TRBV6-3 CASSPSGSRGETQYF
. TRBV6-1 CASRVTSSAYEQYF
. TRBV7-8 CASSWTRNTGELFF
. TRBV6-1 CASRNSGRERYTEAFF
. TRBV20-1 CSVGSRGSSYEQYF
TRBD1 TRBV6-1 CASSPDRDGYGYTF
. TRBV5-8 CASRREYEQYF
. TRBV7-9 CASSLGRGLNTEAFF
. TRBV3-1 CASSPGVGKTQYF
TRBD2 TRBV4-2 CASSQDRLAEAALAQYF
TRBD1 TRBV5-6 CASSRDRNSPLHF
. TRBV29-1 CSADGLGQQYF
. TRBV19 CASSDFGATNEKLFF
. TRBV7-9 CASSFQGGEKLFF
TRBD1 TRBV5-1 CASSLTGTGDGYTF
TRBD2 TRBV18 CASSPRTSGSNEQFF
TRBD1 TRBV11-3 CASSLPTGVSYNEQFF
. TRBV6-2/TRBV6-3 CASSYSTSGWADTQYF
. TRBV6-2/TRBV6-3 CASSSLTWDSPLHF
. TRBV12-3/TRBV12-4 CASRGRREDEKLFF
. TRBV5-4 CASSLSGRGSNTEAFF
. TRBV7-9 CASSPDPRYF
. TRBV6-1 CASGSSYEQYF
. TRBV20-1 CSAPGPGPSPEQYF
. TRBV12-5 CASRLVNQETQYF
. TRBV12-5 CASGLNAQELETQYF
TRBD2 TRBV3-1 CASSQEVGLQAGADTQYF
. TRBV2 CASTLSYNEQFF
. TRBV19 CASGAGPYSNQPQHF
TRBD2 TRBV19 CASSSTGAGGYNEQFF
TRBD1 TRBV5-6 CASSSGTGNSGNTIYF
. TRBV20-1 CSARLAVTDTQYF
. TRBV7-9 CASSSYIAKNIQYF
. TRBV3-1 CASSRGSTGNTYF